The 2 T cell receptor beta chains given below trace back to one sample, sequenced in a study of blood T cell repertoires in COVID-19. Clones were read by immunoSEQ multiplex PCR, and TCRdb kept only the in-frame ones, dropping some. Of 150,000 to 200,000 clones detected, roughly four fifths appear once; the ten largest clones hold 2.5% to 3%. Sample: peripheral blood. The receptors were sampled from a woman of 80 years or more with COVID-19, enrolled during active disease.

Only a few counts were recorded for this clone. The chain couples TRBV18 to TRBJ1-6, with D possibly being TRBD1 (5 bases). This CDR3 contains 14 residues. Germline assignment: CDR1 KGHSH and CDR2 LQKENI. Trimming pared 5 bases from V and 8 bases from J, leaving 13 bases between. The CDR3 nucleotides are TGTGCCAGCTCATCCGGGACTCCAGATTCACCCCTCCACTTT. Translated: CASSSGTPDSPLHF.

CDR3 nucleotide sequence: TGTGCCAGCAGCGGTGGGGGGGTAGTAGAGACCCAGTACTTC. Protein product: CASSGGGVVETQYF. V usage is TRBV6-2 or TRBV6-3 and J usage is TRBJ2-5, with 7 bases that match TRBD2. This CDR3 is 14 amino acids long. Germline V gene data show CDR1 as MNHEY and CDR2 as SVGEGT. After removal of 6 bases from V and 4 bases from J, the junction contained 8 bases not matched to a gene.